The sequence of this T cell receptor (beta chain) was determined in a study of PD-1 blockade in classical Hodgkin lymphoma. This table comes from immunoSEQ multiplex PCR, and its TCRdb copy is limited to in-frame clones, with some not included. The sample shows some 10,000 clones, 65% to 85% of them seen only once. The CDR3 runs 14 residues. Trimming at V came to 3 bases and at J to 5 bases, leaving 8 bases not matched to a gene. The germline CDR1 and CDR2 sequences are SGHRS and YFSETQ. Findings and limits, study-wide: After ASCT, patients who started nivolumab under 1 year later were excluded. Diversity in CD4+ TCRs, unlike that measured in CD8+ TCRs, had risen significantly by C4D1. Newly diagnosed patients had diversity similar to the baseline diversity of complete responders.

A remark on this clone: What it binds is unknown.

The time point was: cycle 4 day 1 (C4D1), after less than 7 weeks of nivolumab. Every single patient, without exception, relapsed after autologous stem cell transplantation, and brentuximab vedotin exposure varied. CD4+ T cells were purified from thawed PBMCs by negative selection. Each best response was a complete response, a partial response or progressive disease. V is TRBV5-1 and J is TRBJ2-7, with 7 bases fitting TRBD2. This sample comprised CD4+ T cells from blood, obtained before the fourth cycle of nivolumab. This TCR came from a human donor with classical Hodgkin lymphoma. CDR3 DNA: TGCGCCAGCAGCTCAAGTGGGGGGGTGGACGAGCAGTACTTC. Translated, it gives CASSSSGGVDEQYF.